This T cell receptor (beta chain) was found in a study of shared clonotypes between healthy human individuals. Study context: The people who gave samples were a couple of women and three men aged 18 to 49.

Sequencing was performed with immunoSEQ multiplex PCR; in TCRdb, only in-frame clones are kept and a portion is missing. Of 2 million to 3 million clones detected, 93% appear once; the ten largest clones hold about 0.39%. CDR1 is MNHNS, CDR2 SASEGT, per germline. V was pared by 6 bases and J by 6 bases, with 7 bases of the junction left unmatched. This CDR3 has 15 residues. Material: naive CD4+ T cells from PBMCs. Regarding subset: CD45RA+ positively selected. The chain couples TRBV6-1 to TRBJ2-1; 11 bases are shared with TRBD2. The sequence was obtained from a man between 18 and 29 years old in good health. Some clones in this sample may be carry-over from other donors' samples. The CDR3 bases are TGTGCCAGCAGCTTCGGACTAGCGGGCGTCAATGAGCAGTTCTTC. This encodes CASSFGLAGVNEQFF.